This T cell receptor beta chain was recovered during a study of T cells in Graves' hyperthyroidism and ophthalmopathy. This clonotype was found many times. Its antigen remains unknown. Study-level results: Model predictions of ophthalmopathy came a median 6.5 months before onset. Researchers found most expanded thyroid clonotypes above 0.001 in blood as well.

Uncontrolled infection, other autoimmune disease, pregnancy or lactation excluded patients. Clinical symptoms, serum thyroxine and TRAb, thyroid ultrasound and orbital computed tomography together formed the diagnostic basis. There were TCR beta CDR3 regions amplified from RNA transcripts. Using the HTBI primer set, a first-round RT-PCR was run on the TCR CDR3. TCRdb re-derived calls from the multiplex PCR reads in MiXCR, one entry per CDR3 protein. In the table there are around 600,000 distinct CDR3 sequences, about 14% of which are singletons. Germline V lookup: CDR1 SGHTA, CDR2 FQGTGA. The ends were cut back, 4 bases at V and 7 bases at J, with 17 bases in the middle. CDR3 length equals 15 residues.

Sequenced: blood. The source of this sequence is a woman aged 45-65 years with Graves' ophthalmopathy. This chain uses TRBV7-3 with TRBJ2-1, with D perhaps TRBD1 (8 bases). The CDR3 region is CASSSTGGRANEQFF. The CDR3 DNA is TGTGCCAGCAGCTCAACAGGGGGGAGGGCAAATGAGCAGTTCTTC.